These 7 T cell receptor beta chains came from one sample sequenced in a study of blood T cells in healthy people across ages. A second about 7 to 11 cycle PCR used barcoded and J-beta primers. In TCRdb, the 5' RACE reads were re-called with MiXCR into one record per CDR3 protein. The profile covers more than 800,000 distinct CDR3 sequences, with 40% to 50% appearing a single time and 18% taken by the ten largest. Sequencing was done on a sample of blood. The receptors originated from a woman between 55 and 75 years old in good health.

CDR3 sequence reads: CASSSYIGGNEQYF. The CDR3 DNA is TGTGCCAGCAGCTCATACATTGGAGGGAATGAGCAGTACTTC. The rearrangement joins TRBV7-9 to TRBJ2-5; weak D call: TRBD2 (6 bases). CDR1 SEHNR and CDR2 FQNEAQ come from the germline V gene (reference sequence). V was cut by 4 bases and J by 11 bases, with 20 bases left in between. CDR3 length: 14 residues.

This chain links TRBV29-1 with TRBJ2-1; 10 nucleotides align to TRBD2. With V trimmed by 3 bases and J by 6 bases, 5 bases remained unmatched. The CDR3 extends over 14 amino acids. The germline V gene encodes CDR1 SQVTM and CDR2 ANQGSEA. Here the CDR3 reads CSVEASGRSNEQFF. The CDR3 coding sequence is TGCAGCGTTGAGGCTAGCGGGAGAAGCAATGAGCAGTTCTTC.

This clonotype was observed a few times. This rearrangement joins TRBV6-2 or TRBV6-3 to TRBJ1-2; D is ambiguous. Germline CDR1 reads MNHEY; CDR2 reads SVGEGT. This CDR3 region has 11 residues. The germline V and J ends were trimmed by 4 bases and 10 bases, with 10 bases remaining between them. CDR3 region: CASSLPPIYTF. In DNA, the CDR3 is TGTGCCAGCAGTTTGCCTCCCATCTACACCTTC.

The rearrangement uses TRBV25-1 and TRBJ1-1, with D perhaps TRBD1 (6 bases). V was cut by 6 bases and J by 5 bases, with 16 bases left in between. Germline-derived CDR1 and CDR2 are MGHDK and SYGVNS. The CDR3 has 14 amino acids. The CDR3 DNA follows: TGTGCCAGCAGCCCTTCGGACAGTTGGACTGAAGCTTTCTTT. Translating gives CASSPSDSWTEAFF.

The chain is built from TRBV14 and TRBJ1-2; tentatively, D is TRBD1 (5 bases). This CDR3 comprises 15 residues. Looked up from germline, CDR1 is SGHDN and CDR2 is FVKESK. Trimming cost V 1 base and J 8 bases, with 17 bases left between them. CDR3 bases: TGTGCCAGCAGCCAAGGATTCGAGCAGGGATTCGGCTACACCTTC. It specifies CASSQGFEQGFGYTF. Full variable domain (outside the CDR3, taken from reference TRBV14 and TRBJ1-2): EAGVTQFPSHSVIEKGQTVTLRCDPISGHDNLYWYRRVMGKEIKFLLHFVKESKQDESGMPNNRFLAERTGGTYSTLKVQPAELEDSGVYFCASSQGFEQGFGYTFGSGTRLTVV.

This clonotype was seen more than once but under ten times. The chain links TRBV29-1 to TRBJ2-7, with D unresolved. V was clipped by 4 bases and J by 5 bases, with 12 bases between them. The germline V gene has CDR1 SQVTM and CDR2 ANQGSEA. The CDR3 totals 12 residues. In DNA, the CDR3 is TGCAGCGTTGTGGGTTTTGGCGACGAGCAGTACTTC. It yields the protein CSVVGFGDEQYF.

In this sample, this clonotype turned up a few times. V gene TRBV9 combines with J gene TRBJ2-6, with 9 bases identical to TRBD1. The V gene end was trimmed by 4 bases and the J gene end by 4 bases; junction bases not matched to a gene: 15. CDR1 and CDR2 from the germline V gene are SGDLS and YYNGEE. This CDR3 is built from 19 residues. The CDR3 sequence: CASSPKGDRVVLGANVLTF. Written as DNA, the CDR3 is TGTGCCAGCAGCCCAAAGGGGGACAGGGTTGTTCTGGGGGCCAACGTCCTGACTTTC.